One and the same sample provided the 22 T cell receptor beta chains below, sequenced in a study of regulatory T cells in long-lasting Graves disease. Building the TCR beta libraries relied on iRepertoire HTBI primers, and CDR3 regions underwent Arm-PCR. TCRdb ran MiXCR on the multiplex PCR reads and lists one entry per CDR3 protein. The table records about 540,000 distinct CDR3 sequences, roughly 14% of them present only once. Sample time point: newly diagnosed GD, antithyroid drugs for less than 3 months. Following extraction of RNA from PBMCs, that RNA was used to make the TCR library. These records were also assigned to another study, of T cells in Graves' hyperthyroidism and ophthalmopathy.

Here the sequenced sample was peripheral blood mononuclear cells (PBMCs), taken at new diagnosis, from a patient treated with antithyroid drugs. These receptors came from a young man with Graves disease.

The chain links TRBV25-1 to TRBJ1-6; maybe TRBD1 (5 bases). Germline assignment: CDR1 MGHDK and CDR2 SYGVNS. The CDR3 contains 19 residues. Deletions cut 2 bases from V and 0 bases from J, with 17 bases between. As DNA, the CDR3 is TGTGCCAGCAGTGAAGCCGCGGGACTCTCCAGCTCCTATAATTCACCCCTCCACTTT. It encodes CASSEAAGLSSSYNSPLHF.

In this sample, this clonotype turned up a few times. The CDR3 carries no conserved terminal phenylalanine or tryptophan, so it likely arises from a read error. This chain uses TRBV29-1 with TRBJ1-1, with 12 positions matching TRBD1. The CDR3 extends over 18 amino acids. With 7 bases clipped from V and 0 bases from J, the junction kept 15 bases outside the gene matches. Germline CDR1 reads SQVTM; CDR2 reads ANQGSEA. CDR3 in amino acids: CSAEPGQGARGVNTEAFS. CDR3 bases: TGCAGCGCCGAACCGGGACAGGGGGCAAGGGGTGTGAACACTGAAGCTTTCTCC.

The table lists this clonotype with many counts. The CDR3 loop reads CASRPSGRAFGGELFF. The CDR3 region has the DNA TGTGCCAGCAGGCCTAGCGGGAGGGCGTTTGGCGGGGAGCTGTTTTTT. V is TRBV12-3 or TRBV12-4 and J is TRBJ2-2; TRBD2 matches 12 bases. This CDR3 is built from 16 residues. V lost 6 bases to trimming and J lost 7 bases; unmatched junction nucleotides: 9.

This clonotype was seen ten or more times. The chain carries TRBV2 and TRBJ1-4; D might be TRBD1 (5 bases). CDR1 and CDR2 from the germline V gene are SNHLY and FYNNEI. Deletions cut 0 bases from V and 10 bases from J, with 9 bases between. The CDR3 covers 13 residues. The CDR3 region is CASSEAVGGKLFF. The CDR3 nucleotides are TGTGCCAGCAGTGAAGCGGTGGGGGGAAAACTGTTTTTT.

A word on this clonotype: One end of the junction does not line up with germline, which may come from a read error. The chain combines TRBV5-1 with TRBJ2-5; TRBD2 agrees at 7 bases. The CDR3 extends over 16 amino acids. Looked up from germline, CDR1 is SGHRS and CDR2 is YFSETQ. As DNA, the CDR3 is TGTGCCAGCAGCTTAGGTCTAGCGGAACCGAGAGAGACCCAGTACTTC. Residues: CASSLGLAEPRETQYF.

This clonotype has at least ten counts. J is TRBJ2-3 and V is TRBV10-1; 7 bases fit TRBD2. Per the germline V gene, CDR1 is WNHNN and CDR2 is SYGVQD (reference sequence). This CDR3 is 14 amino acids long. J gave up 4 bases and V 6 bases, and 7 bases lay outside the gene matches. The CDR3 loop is CASRGTGGADTQYF. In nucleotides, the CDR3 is TGCGCCAGCAGAGGGACGGGAGGAGCAGATACGCAGTATTTT.

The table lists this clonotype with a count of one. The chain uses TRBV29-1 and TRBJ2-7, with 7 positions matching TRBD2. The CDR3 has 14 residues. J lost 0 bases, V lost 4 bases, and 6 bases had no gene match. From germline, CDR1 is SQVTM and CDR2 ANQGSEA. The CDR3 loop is CSVVASGPSYEQYF. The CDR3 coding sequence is TGCAGCGTTGTAGCTAGCGGACCCTCCTACGAGCAGTACTTC.

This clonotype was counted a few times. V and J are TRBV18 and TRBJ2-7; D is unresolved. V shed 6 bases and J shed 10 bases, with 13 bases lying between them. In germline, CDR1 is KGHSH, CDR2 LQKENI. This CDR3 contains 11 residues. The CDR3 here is CASSSTENQYF. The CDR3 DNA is TGTGCCAGCTCCTCAACCGAGAACCAGTACTTC.

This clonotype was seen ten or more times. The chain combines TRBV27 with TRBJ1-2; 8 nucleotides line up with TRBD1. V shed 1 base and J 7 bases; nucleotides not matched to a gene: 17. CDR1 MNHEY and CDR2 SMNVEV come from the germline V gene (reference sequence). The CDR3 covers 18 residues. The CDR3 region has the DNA TGTGCCAGCAGTTTATATCCAGGGGGCGAGAGGTTCCGGGGTGGCTACACCTTC. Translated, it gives CASSLYPGGERFRGGYTF.

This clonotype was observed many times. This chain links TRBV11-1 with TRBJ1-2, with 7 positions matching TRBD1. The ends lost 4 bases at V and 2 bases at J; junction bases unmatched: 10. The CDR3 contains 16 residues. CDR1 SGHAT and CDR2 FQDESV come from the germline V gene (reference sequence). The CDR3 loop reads CASSSSGTDLNYGYTF. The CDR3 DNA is TGTGCCAGCAGCTCATCCGGGACAGACTTAAACTATGGCTACACCTTC.

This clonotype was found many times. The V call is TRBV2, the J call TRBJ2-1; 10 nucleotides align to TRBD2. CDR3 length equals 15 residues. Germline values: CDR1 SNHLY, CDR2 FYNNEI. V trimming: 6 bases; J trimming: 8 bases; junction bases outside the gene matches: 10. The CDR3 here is CASSALAGGYDEQFF. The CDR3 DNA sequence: TGTGCCAGCAGCGCCTTAGCGGGAGGATACGATGAGCAGTTCTTC.

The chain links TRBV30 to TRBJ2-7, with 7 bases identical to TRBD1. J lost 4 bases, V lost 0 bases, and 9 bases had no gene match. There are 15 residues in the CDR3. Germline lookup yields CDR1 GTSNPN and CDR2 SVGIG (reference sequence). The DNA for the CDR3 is TGTGCCTGGAGTGTACAAACAGGGGCGCGGTACGAGCAGTACTTC. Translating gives CAWSVQTGARYEQYF.

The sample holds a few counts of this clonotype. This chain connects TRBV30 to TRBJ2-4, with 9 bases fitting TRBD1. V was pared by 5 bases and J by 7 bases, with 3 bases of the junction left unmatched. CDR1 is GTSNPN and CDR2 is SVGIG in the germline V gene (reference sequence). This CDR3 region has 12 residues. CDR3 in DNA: TGTGCCTGGGGGGGGACAGGGAACATTCAGTACTTC. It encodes CAWGGTGNIQYF. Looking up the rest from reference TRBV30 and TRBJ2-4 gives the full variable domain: SQTIHQWPATLVQPVGSPLSLECTVEGTSNPNLYWYRQAAGRGLQLLFYSVGIGQISSEVPQNLSASRPQDRQFILSSKKLLLSDSGFYLCAWGGTGNIQYFGAGTRLSVL.

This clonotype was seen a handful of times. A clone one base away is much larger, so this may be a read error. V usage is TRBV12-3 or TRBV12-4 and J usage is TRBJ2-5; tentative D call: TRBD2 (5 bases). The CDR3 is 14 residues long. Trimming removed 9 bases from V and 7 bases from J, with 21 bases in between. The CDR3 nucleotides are TGTGCCAGTCCCGGGAACTCCGGCTGGGGGACCCAGTACTTC. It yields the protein CASPGNSGWGTQYF.

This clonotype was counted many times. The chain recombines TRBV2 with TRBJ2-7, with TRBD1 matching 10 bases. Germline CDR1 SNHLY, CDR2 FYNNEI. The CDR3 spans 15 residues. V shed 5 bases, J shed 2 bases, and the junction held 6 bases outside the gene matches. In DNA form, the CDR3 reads TGTGCCAGCAGTCAGACAGGGGGCACTGCCTACGAGCAGTACTTC. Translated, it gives CASSQTGGTAYEQYF.

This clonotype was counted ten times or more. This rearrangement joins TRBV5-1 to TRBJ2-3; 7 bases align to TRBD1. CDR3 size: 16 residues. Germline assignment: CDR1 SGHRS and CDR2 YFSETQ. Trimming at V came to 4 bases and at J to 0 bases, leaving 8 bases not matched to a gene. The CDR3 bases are TGCGCCAGCAGCGAGTCCGGGACAGTGAGCACAGATACGCAGTATTTT. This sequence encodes CASSESGTVSTDTQYF.

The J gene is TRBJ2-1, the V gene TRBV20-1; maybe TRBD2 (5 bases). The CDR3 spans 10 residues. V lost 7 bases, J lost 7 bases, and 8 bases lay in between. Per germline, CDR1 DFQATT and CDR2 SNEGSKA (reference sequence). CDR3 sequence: CSGGGNEQFF. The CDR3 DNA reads TGCAGTGGAGGAGGAAATGAGCAGTTCTTC.

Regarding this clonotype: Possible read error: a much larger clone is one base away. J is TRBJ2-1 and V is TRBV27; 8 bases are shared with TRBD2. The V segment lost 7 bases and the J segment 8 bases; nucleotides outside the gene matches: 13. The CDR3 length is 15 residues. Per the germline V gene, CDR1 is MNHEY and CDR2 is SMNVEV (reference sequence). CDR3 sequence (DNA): TGTGCCAGCAACCTGGGACTAGTGGGAGTGGATGAGCAGTTCTTC. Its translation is CASNLGLVGVDEQFF.

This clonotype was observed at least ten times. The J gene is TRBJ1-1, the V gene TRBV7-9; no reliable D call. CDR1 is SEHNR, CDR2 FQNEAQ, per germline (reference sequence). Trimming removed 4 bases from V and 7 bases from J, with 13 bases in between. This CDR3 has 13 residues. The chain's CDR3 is CASSSVSQVEAFF. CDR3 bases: TGTGCCAGCAGCTCAGTCTCGCAGGTTGAAGCTTTCTTT.

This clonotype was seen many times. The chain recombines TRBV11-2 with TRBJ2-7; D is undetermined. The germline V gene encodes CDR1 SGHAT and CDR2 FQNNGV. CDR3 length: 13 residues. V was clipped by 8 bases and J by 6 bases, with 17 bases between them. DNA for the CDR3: TGTGCCAGCGCAGACACCACCTTGGGCGAGCAGTACTTC. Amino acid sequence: CASADTTLGEQYF.

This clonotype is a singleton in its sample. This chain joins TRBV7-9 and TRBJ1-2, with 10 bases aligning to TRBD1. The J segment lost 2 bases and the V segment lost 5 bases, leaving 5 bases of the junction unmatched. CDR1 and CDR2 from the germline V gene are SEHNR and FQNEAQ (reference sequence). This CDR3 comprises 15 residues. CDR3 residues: CASSGGQGRNYGYTF. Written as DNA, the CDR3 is TGTGCCAGCAGCGGGGGACAGGGGAGAAACTATGGCTACACCTTC.

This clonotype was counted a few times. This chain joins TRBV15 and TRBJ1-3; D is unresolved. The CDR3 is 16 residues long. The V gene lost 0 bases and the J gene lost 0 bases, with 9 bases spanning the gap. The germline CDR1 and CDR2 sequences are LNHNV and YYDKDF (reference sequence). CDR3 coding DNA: TGTGCCACCAGCAGAGATGTTACGGTCTCTGGAAACACCATATATTTT. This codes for CATSRDVTVSGNTIYF.